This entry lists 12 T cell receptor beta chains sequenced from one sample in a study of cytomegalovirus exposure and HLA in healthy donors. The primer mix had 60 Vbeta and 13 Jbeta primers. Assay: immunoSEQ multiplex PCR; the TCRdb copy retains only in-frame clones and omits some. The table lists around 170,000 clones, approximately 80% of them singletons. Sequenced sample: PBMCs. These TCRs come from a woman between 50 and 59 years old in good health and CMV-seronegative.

CDR3 DNA sequence: TGTGCCTGGAGTATCAGGGCTGGGGCCAACGTCCTGACTTTC. It encodes CAWSIRAGANVLTF. The rearrangement joins TRBV30 to TRBJ2-6; weak D call: TRBD1 (5 bases). Germline V gives CDR1 GTSNPN, CDR2 SVGIG (reference sequence). This CDR3 has 14 amino acids. The germline V and J ends were trimmed by 2 bases and 2 bases, with 7 bases remaining between them.

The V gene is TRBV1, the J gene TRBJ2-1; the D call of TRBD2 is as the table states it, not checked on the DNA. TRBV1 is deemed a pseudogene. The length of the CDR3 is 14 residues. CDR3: CTSSQEFNGNEQFF. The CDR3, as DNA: TGCACCAGCAGCCAAGAATTTAACGGTAATGAGCAGTTCTTC.

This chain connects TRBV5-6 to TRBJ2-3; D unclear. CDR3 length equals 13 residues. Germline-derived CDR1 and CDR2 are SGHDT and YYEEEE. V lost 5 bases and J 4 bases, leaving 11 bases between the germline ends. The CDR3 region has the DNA TGTGCCAGCAGAAGACACGGCGCAGATACGCAGTATTTT. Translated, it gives CASRRHGADTQYF.

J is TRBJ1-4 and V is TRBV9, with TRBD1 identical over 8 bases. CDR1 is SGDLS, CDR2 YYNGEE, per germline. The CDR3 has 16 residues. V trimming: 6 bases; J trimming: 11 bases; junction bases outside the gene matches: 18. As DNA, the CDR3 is TGTGCCAGCACCGACCGCCCCGGGACAGGACCCTCTAAACTGTTTTTT. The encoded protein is CASTDRPGTGPSKLFF.

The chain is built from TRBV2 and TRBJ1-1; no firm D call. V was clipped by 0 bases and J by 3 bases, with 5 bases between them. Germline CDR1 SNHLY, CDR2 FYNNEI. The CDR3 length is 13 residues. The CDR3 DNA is TGTGCCAGCAGTGAAGCGCAGGACACTGAAGCTTTCTTT. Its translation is CASSEAQDTEAFF.

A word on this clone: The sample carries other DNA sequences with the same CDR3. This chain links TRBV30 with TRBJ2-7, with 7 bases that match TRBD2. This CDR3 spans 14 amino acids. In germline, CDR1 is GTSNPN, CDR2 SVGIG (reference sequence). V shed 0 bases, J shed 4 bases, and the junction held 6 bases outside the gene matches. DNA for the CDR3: TGTGCCTGGAGTGTAGGCGTCGGGGGGTACGAGCAGTACTTC. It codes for CAWSVGVGGYEQYF.

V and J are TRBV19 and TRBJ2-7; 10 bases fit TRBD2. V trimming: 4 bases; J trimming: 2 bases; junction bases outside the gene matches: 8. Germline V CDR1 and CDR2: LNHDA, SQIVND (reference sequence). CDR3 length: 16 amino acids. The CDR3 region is CASSRGPSGGAYEQYF. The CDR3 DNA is TGTGCCAGTAGTAGAGGTCCTAGCGGGGGAGCCTACGAGCAGTACTTC. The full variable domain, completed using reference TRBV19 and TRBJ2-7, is DGGITQSPKYLFRKEGQNVTLSCEQNLNHDAMYWYRQDPGQGLRLIYYSQIVNDFQKGDIAEGYSVSREKKESFPLTVTSAQKNPTAFYLCASSRGPSGGAYEQYFGPGTRLTVT.

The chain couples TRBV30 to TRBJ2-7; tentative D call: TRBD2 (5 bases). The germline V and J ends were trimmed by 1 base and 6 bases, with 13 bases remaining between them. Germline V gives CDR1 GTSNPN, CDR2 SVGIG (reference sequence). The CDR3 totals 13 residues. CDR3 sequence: CAWSARVGGEQYF. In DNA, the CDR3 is TGTGCCTGGAGTGCAAGGGTCGGAGGCGAGCAGTACTTC.

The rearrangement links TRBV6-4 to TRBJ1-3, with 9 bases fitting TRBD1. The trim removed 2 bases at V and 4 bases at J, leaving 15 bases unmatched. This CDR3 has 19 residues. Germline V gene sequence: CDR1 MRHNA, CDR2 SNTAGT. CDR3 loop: CASSDVRDRVCIFGNTIYF. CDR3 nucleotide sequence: TGTGCCAGCAGTGACGTCCGGGACAGGGTTTGTATTTTCGGAAACACCATATATTTT.

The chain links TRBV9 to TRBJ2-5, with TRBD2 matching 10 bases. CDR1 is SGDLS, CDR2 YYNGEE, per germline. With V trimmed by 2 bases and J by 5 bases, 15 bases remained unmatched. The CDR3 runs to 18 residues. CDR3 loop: CASSVGGLAGELEETQYF. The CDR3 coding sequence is TGTGCCAGCAGCGTCGGGGGGCTAGCGGGAGAGTTGGAGGAGACCCAGTACTTC.

CDR3 sequence: CASSSDSLSNQPQHF. CDR3 coding DNA: TGTGCCAGCAGCTCGGACAGTCTTAGCAATCAGCCCCAGCATTTT. This chain connects TRBV7-9 to TRBJ1-5, with a possible D match to TRBD1 (6 bases). V lost 4 bases and J 0 bases, leaving 10 bases between the germline ends. Per the germline V gene, CDR1 is SEHNR and CDR2 is FQNEAQ (reference sequence). This CDR3 contains 15 residues.

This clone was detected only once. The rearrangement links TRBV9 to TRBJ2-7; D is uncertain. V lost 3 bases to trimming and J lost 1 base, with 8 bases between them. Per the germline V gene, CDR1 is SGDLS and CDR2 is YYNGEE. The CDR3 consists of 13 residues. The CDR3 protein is CASSAQESYEQYF. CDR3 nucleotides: TGTGCCAGCAGCGCCCAGGAATCCTACGAGCAGTACTTC.